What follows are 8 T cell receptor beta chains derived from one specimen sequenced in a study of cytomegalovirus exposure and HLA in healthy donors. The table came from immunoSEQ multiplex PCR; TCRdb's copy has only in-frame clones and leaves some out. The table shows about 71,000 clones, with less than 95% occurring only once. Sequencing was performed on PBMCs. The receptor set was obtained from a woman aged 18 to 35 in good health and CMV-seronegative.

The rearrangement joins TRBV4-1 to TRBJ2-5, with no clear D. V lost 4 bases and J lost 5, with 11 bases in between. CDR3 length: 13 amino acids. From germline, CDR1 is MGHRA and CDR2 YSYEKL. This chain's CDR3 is CASSRARLETQYF. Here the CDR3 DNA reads TGCGCCAGCAGCCGAGCTCGATTGGAGACCCAGTACTTC.

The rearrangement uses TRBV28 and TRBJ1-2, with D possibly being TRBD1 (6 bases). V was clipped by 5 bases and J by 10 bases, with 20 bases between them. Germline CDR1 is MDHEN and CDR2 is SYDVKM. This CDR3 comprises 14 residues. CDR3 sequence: CASSPQGTGKHYTF. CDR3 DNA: TGTGCCAGCAGTCCGCAGGGTACAGGGAAACACTACACCTTC.

CDR3 protein: CASIAGNTEAFF. The CDR3 DNA follows: TGTGCCAGTATTGCGGGGAACACTGAAGCTTTCTTT. The chain recombines TRBV19 with TRBJ1-1; D is undetermined. Germline V gene data show CDR1 as LNHDA and CDR2 as SQIVND (reference sequence). CDR3 length: 12 amino acids. The V gene lost 7 bases and the J gene lost 1 base, with 7 bases spanning the gap.

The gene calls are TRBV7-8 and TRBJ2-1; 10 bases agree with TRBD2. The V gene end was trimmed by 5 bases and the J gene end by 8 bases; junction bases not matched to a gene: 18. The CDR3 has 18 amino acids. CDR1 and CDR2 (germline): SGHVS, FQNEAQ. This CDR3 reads CASSAFRNLAGVKDEQFF. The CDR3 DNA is TGTGCCAGCAGCGCCTTCCGGAACCTAGCGGGGGTCAAGGATGAGCAGTTCTTC.

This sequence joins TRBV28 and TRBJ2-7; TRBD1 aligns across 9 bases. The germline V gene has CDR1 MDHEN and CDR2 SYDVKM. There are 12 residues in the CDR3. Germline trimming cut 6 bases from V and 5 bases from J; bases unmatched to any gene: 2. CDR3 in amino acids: CASRGTGNEQYF. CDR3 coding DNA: TGTGCCAGCAGGGGGACAGGGAACGAGCAGTACTTC.

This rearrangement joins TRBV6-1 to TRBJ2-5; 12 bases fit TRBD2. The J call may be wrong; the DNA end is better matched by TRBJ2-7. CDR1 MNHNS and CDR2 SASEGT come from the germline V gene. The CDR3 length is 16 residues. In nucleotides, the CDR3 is TGTGCCAGCAGTGAAGTATCGGGACTAGCGGGTTACGAGCAGTACTTC. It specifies CASSEVSGLAGYEQYF.

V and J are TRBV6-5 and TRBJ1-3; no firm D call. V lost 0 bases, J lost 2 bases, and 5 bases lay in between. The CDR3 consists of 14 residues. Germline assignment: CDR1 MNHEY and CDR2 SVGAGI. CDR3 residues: CASSYSSAGNTIYF. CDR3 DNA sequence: TGTGCCAGCAGTTACTCTAGTGCTGGAAACACCATATATTTT.

CDR3 bases: TGCAGCGTTGACCTAGGACAGGGAACCTATGGCTACACCTTC. Protein sequence: CSVDLGQGTYGYTF. This chain uses TRBV29-1 with TRBJ1-2; 8 positions match TRBD1. The V and J ends lost 3 bases and 4 bases, in that order; junction bases with no gene match: 7. CDR1 and CDR2 (germline): SQVTM, ANQGSEA. The CDR3 sequence is 14 residues long.